Here is one T cell receptor beta chain with its context. TCRdb's table, derived via immunoSEQ multiplex PCR, lists solely in-frame clones and lacks some. The repertoire consists of 300,000 to 400,000 clones, with roughly 80% occurring once and the leading ten covering 8% to 13%. This sample was included in a study of shared clonotypes between healthy human individuals. V lost 1 base and J lost 11, with 21 bases in between. Germline CDR1 and CDR2: SGHRS and YFSETQ. The CDR3 covers 15 residues. This TCR came from a man aged 25 to 45 in good health. Sequencing was carried out using memory CD4+ T cells sorted from blood. Subset in this sample: CD45RA-negative fraction. V and J are TRBV5-1 and TRBJ1-1, with D possibly matching TRBD1 (5 bases). The CDR3 loop reads CASSLFTGSAGEAFF. CDR3 nucleotides: TGCGCCAGCAGCTTGTTTACAGGATCAGCAGGTGAGGCTTTCTTT.